This TCR beta chain was documented in a study of T cells in Graves' hyperthyroidism and ophthalmopathy. The source material, RNA transcripts, was used to amplify TCR beta CDR3 regions. When the TCR CDR3 underwent first-round RT-PCR, the HTBI primer set was used. One entry per CDR3 protein results from TCRdb running MiXCR on the multiplex PCR reads. This sample has around 600,000 distinct CDR3 sequences, with more than 13% found just once. Germline-derived CDR1 and CDR2 are LGHDT and YNNKEL (reference sequence). Trimming at V came to 4 bases and at J to 8 bases, leaving 10 bases not matched to a gene. The CDR3 runs 16 residues. Study observations and caveats: Most thyroid clonotypes that were expanded above 0.001 also turned up in blood.

This clonotype was detected many times. The target antigen is unknown. The material sequenced was blood. This TCR came from a woman younger than 35 with Graves' ophthalmopathy. The chain links TRBV3-1 to TRBJ2-7; 14 bases line up with TRBD2. CDR3 coding DNA: TGTGCCAGCAGCCCCCCCAGACTAGCGGGAGGGACTAAGCAGTACTTC. Translated, it gives CASSPPRLAGGTKQYF.